This T cell receptor beta chain was obtained from a study of regulatory T cells in long-lasting Graves disease. Study information: With positive TSH receptor antibodies and over 5 years of antithyroid drugs, Graves' disease was considered persistent. Study results and caveats: New patients shared roughly 960 public clonotypes, and persistent patients shared more, with approximately 2,500.

The CDR3 extends over 14 amino acids. In germline, CDR1 is SQVTM, CDR2 ANQGSEA. V gave up 6 bases and J gave up 1 base, with 15 bases separating them. This sample's time point: persistent/refractory GD, antithyroid drugs over 5 years with positive TRAb. The TCR library was made from RNA extracted from PBMCs. Building of the TCR beta libraries involved iRepertoire HTBI primers and Arm-PCR of CDR3 regions. TCRdb re-called the multiplex PCR reads with MiXCR, one entry per CDR3 protein. Counted here are over 650,000 distinct CDR3 sequences, 25% to 35% occurring once; the ten biggest clones make up roughly 41%. A few counts support this clonotype. Its antigen is unknown.

The sequenced sample was peripheral blood mononuclear cells (PBMCs), obtained when the disease was refractory, from a patient treated with antithyroid drugs. This TCR derives from a female donor with Graves disease. V and J are TRBV29-1 and TRBJ1-1; a weak D match, TRBD1 (6 bases). CDR3 DNA: TGCAGCGTCGCCCTTGGGACAAGGAACACTGAAGCTTTCTTT. This codes for CSVALGTRNTEAFF. Filled out from reference TRBV29-1 and TRBJ1-1, the complete variable domain reads SAVISQKPSRDICQRGTSLTIQCQVDSQVTMMFWYRQQPGQSLTLIATANQGSEATYESGFVIDKFPISRPNLTFSTLTVSNMSPEDSSIYLCSVALGTRNTEAFFGQGTRLTVV.